These T cell receptor beta chains were read from a single sample in a study of blood T cell repertoires in COVID-19. The table came from immunoSEQ multiplex PCR; TCRdb's copy has only in-frame clones and leaves some out. The sample lists 250,000 to 350,000 clones, 70% to 90% occurring once. Sequences were obtained from peripheral blood. The receptors originated from a woman in her 30s who had recovered from COVID-19. The conserved cysteine and the conserved F or W are not part of the CDR3 here. The D gene is left open where the match is weak.

D,length,J,V,CDR3
.,12,TRBJ1-2,TRBV28,ASSSGGNIYGYT
.,11,TRBJ1-1,TRBV4-1,ASSQQDVTEAF
TRBD2,15,TRBJ2-1,TRBV7-8,ASSPRVGSGGAFEQF
TRBD2,13,TRBJ2-1,TRBV6-5,ASSYGSGVYNEQF
TRBD1,13,TRBJ2-7,TRBV30,AWSVWARGPYEQY
TRBD1,14,TRBJ2-3,TRBV3-1/TRBV3-2,ASSQRTGGLTDTQY
.,10,TRBJ2-7,TRBV2,ASSVILSEQY
TRBD1,16,TRBJ1-1,TRBV27,ASSPGTGNLVLNTEAF
TRBD1,15,TRBJ1-3,TRBV5-6,ASSLLNRGHSGNTIY
.,9,TRBJ2-2,TRBV5-4,ATIHGGELF
.,11,TRBJ2-7,TRBV5-1,ASSLAVSYEQY
TRBD1,14,TRBJ1-1,TRBV18,ASSPFGTGGNTEAF
TRBD1,13,TRBJ1-4,TRBV5-4,ASSLKGQGFEKLF
.,11,TRBJ2-2,TRBV11-3,ASSLEDSGELF
.,12,TRBJ1-2,TRBV2,ASSGSGIGYGYT
.,12,TRBJ1-1,TRBV7-6,ASSLAGHRTEAF
.,12,TRBJ2-7,TRBV28,ASSFGQGGYEQY
TRBD1,13,TRBJ1-4,TRBV28,ASSRWDSSREKLF
.,15,TRBJ2-5,TRBV24-1,ATSDPSPTEYQETQY
TRBD1,13,TRBJ2-7,TRBV18,ASSPSSQGAYEQY
.,13,TRBJ2-7,TRBV4-2,ASSQGQGLSYEQY
.,12,TRBJ2-2,TRBV19,ATQKQGNTGELF
TRBD1,11,TRBJ1-2,TRBV27,ASSSRDSYGYT
TRBD1,13,TRBJ1-4,TRBV5-1,ASSQTGASPEKLF
.,11,TRBJ1-5,TRBV12-3/TRBV12-4,ASRGGSNQPQH
TRBD1,11,TRBJ1-1,TRBV2,ASSGGQPNEAF
TRBD1,15,TRBJ1-1,TRBV7-8,ASSTIQGAEGHTEAF
.,12,TRBJ2-1,TRBV5-1,ASSLRTSNNEQF
.,14,TRBJ1-2,TRBV7-2,ASSLASARGAYGYT
TRBD1,13,TRBJ2-1,TRBV5-1,ASSPLQGARDEQF
TRBD2,12,TRBJ2-3,TRBV11-2,ASSTGTSRGAQY
.,12,TRBJ1-1,TRBV18,ASSPTGGNTEAF
.,12,TRBJ1-1,TRBV6-5,ASITGIANTEAF
TRBD2,14,TRBJ2-5,TRBV9,ASRGGLAGVEETQY
.,11,TRBJ1-1,TRBV5-1,ASRQEMNTEAF
.,12,TRBJ1-6,TRBV3-1/TRBV3-2,ASSQGGTSSPLH
.,11,TRBJ2-5,TRBV4-2,ASSQGQQETQY
.,11,TRBJ1-5,TRBV18,ASSQSVNQPQH
.,12,TRBJ2-3,TRBV9,ASSVGGGPDTQY
.,11,TRBJ2-5,TRBV7-9,ASSARGGETQY
.,12,TRBJ1-2,TRBV12-5,ASGLAGEPRGYT
TRBD1,15,TRBJ2-1,TRBV28,ASSLGFGTGVYNEQF
.,13,TRBJ2-1,TRBV7-8,ASSLGQPGVGEQF
TRBD2,12,TRBJ2-1,TRBV27,ASGSGGLFNEQF
.,16,TRBJ1-6,TRBV28,ASSWAGGVDSYNSPLH
TRBD1,13,TRBJ1-2,TRBV7-8,ASSSTGAVAYGYT
.,13,TRBJ2-1,TRBV2,ASTPHPSSYNEQF
.,12,TRBJ2-7,TRBV6-6,ASSYSTAAYEQY
.,10,TRBJ1-2,TRBV2,ASSEDIYGYT
TRBD1,14,TRBJ2-7,TRBV10-3,AISPPDGTALGEQY
TRBD1,10,TRBJ2-7,TRBV10-3,AATGSSYEQY
TRBD1,13,TRBJ2-1,TRBV27,ASSYRDRRDSEQF
TRBD2,13,TRBJ2-5,TRBV7-3,ASSSSGVRQETQY
TRBD2,15,TRBJ2-1,TRBV15,ATSRPGAGKAGYEQF
TRBD1,11,TRBJ1-2,TRBV29-1,SVESDRVGGYT